These 18 T cell receptor beta chains share one sample of origin, sequenced in a study of cytomegalovirus exposure and HLA in healthy donors. The primer mix had 60 Vbeta and 13 Jbeta primers. The assay was immunoSEQ multiplex PCR, and TCRdb's table has in-frame clones only and misses some. Here the sample spans 80,000 to 95,000 clones, 86% being singletons. Sequencing was done on a sample of PBMCs. The receptors were gathered from a man aged 30 to 39 in good health and CMV-seropositive.

This chain connects TRBV7-9 to TRBJ1-6; D uncertain. The CDR3 loop spans 16 amino acids. V dropped 1 base and J dropped 9 bases, with 16 bases sitting between them. Germline lookup yields CDR1 SEHNR and CDR2 FQNEAQ (reference sequence). The CDR3 region is CASSLGRGLGSSPLHF. The CDR3 DNA reads as TGTGCCAGCAGCTTAGGCCGGGGTTTGGGGTCTTCACCCCTCCACTTT.

The chain has TRBV6-1 and TRBJ2-2; 11 bases are a match to TRBD1. Germline V CDR1 and CDR2: MNHNS, SASEGT. The length of the CDR3 is 15 residues. V shed 5 bases and J 3 bases; nucleotides not matched to a gene: 2. The CDR3 DNA reads as TGTGCCAGCAGTCGGGGACAGGGGGACACCGGGGAGCTGTTTTTT. Residues: CASSRGQGDTGELFF.

V is TRBV7-8 and J is TRBJ2-2; maybe TRBD2 (5 bases). CDR1 is SGHVS and CDR2 is FQNEAQ in the germline V gene. V was cut by 8 bases and J by 4 bases, with 14 bases left in between. CDR3 length: 14 amino acids. The DNA for the CDR3 is TGTGCCAGCTCAGAAACGCGGGCCACCGGGGAGCTGTTTTTT. Its translation: CASSETRATGELFF.

This clone was picked up one time. This chain uses TRBV7-9 with TRBJ1-4, with 7 bases that match TRBD1. After removal of 2 bases from V and 7 bases from J, the junction contained 4 bases not matched to a gene. CDR1 and CDR2 (germline): SEHNR, FQNEAQ (reference sequence). CDR3 length: 14 residues. The CDR3 bases are TGTGCCAGCAGCTTAAGGACAGGCGGTGAAAAACTGTTTTTT. Amino acids: CASSLRTGGEKLFF.

V is TRBV7-9 and J is TRBJ2-1; D remains unclear. The germline V gene has CDR1 SEHNR and CDR2 FQNEAQ (reference sequence). This CDR3 is built from 13 residues. Deletions cut 5 bases from V and 6 bases from J, with 11 bases between. The DNA of the CDR3 is TGTGCCAGCAGCCGCCCGCTAGTCAATGAGCAGTTCTTC. Residues: CASSRPLVNEQFF.

This clone was picked up one time. One junction end disagrees with the germline gene, perhaps due to a read error. This chain uses TRBV19 with TRBJ1-2, with 9 bases that match TRBD1. The V gene's germline CDR1 is LNHDA and CDR2 SQIVND (reference sequence). The CDR3 extends over 12 amino acids. Here the CDR3 DNA reads TGTGCCATCCAGCCCGGGGACAGGGCGCCCATCTTC. Protein product: CAIQPGDRAPIF.

The chain joins TRBV4-1 to TRBJ1-5; D call uncertain. V was trimmed by 6 bases and J by 0 bases, leaving 12 bases between them. Germline CDR1 is MGHRA and CDR2 is YSYEKL. This CDR3 is built from 15 residues. CDR3 region: CASRFGSNSNQPQHF. CDR3 nucleotides: TGCGCCAGCAGATTCGGGAGCAATAGCAATCAGCCCCAGCATTTT.

This chain connects TRBV27 to TRBJ2-1; possibly TRBD2 for D (6 bases). Germline lookup yields CDR1 MNHEY and CDR2 SMNVEV (reference sequence). Trimming cost V 2 bases and J 15 bases, with 11 bases left between them. The CDR3 length is 11 residues. For the CDR3, the DNA is TGTGCCAGCAGTTTAGGTCGGGAGTGGTTCTTC. Translation gives CASSLGREWFF.

The chain has TRBV6-1 and TRBJ1-2, with 9 bases identical to TRBD1. The CDR3 totals 13 residues. Looked up from germline, CDR1 is MNHNS and CDR2 is SASEGT. V shed 6 bases, J shed 4 bases, and the junction held 3 bases outside the gene matches. The CDR3 nucleotides are TGTGCCAGCAGGGTACAGGGGGCCTATGGCTACACCTTC. Amino acids: CASRVQGAYGYTF.

The rearrangement links TRBV4-1 to TRBJ1-1; D remains unclear. The CDR3 consists of 15 residues. Trimming took 1 base from V and 6 from J, leaving 15 bases between them. Germline lookup yields CDR1 MGHRA and CDR2 YSYEKL. The DNA for the CDR3 is TGCGCCAGCAGCCAAGTTGCAGGTCCGTCCGCTGAAGCTTTCTTT. Encoded protein: CASSQVAGPSAEAFF.

This chain joins TRBV10-3 and TRBJ2-3, with a weak D call TRBD2 (6 bases). This CDR3 has 12 amino acids. The V gene lost 7 bases and the J gene lost 5 bases, with 10 bases spanning the gap. Germline loops: CDR1 ENHRY, CDR2 SYGVKD. DNA of the CDR3: TGTGCCATCAACCATAGCGGAGATACGCAGTATTTT. Its translation: CAINHSGDTQYF.

The chain couples TRBV28 to TRBJ2-7; perhaps TRBD1 as D (6 bases). CDR1 and CDR2 from the germline V gene are MDHEN and SYDVKM. The CDR3 covers 14 residues. V was cut by 3 bases and J by 0 bases, with 9 bases left in between. The CDR3 region is CASSLQGGSYEQYF. CDR3 sequence (DNA): TGTGCCAGCAGTTTGCAAGGGGGCTCCTACGAGCAGTACTTC.

This chain joins TRBV25-1 and TRBJ2-1; 9 nucleotides agree with TRBD1. CDR1 MGHDK and CDR2 SYGVNS come from the germline V gene. The CDR3 totals 16 residues. V trimming: 4 bases; J trimming: 4 bases; junction bases outside the gene matches: 8. In DNA, the CDR3 is TGTGCCAGCAGTGCCAGTGGACAGGGGCTATACAATGAGCAGTTCTTC. It codes for CASSASGQGLYNEQFF.

This clone has only one observation. The chain employs TRBV30 and TRBJ2-2; 9 bases match TRBD1. This CDR3 is built from 15 residues. Germline V gene lookup returns CDR1 GTSNPN and CDR2 SVGIG (reference sequence). Germline trimming cut 4 bases from V and 5 bases from J; bases unmatched to any gene: 8. CDR3 region: CAWTLGDRVTGELFF. The CDR3, as DNA: TGTGCCTGGACCCTGGGGGACAGGGTAACCGGGGAGCTGTTTTTT.

The V and J genes are TRBV28 and TRBJ1-5, with a weak D call TRBD1 (6 bases). This CDR3 spans 16 amino acids. V gave up 8 bases and J gave up 2 bases, with 19 bases separating them. From germline, CDR1 is MDHEN and CDR2 SYDVKM. CDR3 coding DNA: TGTGCCAGCCGGGATGGGGGCGCAGGAGGCAATCAGCCCCAGCATTTT. This gives the protein CASRDGGAGGNQPQHF.

V gene TRBV5-6 combines with J gene TRBJ2-7; D is perhaps TRBD2 (6 bases). Germline CDR1 and CDR2: SGHDT and YYEEEE. The CDR3 spans 15 residues. Trimming removed 4 bases at V and 3 bases at J, with 17 bases between. The CDR3 region is CASSPRGARDYEQYF. The CDR3 DNA sequence: TGTGCCAGCAGCCCGCGGGGCGCCAGGGACTACGAGCAGTACTTC.

CDR3 region: CASSAGTSGRAYEQYF. The CDR3 DNA follows: TGCGCCAGCAGTGCCGGGACTAGCGGGAGGGCCTACGAGCAGTACTTC. The chain uses TRBV10-1 and TRBJ2-7, with 16 nucleotides matching TRBD2. The V gene's germline CDR1 is WNHNN and CDR2 SYGVQD (reference sequence). CDR3 length equals 16 residues. Germline trimming cut 4 bases from V and 2 bases from J; bases unmatched to any gene: 2.

This sequence joins TRBV5-8 and TRBJ1-5, with 7 positions matching TRBD1. Germline trimming cut 1 base from V and 7 bases from J; bases unmatched to any gene: 8. This CDR3 region has 15 residues. Germline V CDR1 and CDR2: SGHTS, YDEGEE. The CDR3 here is CASSLSQGVRQPQHF. The CDR3 nucleotides read TGTGCCAGCAGCTTGTCTCAGGGGGTACGGCAGCCCCAGCATTTT.